This T cell receptor (beta chain) was captured by sequencing in a study of tissue T cells after allogeneic stem cell transplantation. Clones were sequenced by immunoSEQ multiplex PCR, and TCRdb holds only the in-frame ones, with some missing. The table shows several thousand clones, with roughly 56% occurring only once. This clone was seen only a few times. Germline assignment: CDR1 SGHDN and CDR2 FVKESK. V lost 5 bases, J lost 7 bases, and 20 bases lay in between. This CDR3 is 15 amino acids long. The clonotype was recovered from a female donor older than 55 with lung cancer. J is TRBJ2-5 and V is TRBV14, with unresolved D. The sequencing here drew on tissue from the jejunum, taken at autopsy. In DNA, the CDR3 is TGTGCCAGCAGCGATCCTGGACGGGCGTCGTGGACCCAGTACTTC. Protein sequence: CASSDPGRASWTQYF.